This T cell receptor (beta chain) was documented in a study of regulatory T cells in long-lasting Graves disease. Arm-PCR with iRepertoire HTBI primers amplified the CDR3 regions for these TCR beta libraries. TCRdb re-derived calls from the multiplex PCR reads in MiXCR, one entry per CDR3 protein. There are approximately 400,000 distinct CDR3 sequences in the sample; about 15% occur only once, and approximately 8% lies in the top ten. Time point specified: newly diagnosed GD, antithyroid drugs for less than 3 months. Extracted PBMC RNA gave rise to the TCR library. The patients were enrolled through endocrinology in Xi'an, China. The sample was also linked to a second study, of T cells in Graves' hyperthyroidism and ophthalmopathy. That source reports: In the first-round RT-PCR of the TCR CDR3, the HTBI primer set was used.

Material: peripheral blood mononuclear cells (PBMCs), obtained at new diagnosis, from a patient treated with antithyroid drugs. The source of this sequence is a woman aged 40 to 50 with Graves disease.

The DNA of the CDR3 is TGTGCCAGCAGCCCTTTATTGACCATGGGGGACACCTCCTACAATGAGCAGTTCTTC. Its protein product is CASSPLLTMGDTSYNEQFF. The chain has TRBV14 and TRBJ2-1; D might be TRBD1 (6 bases). Trimming left V 4 bases short and J 0 bases short, with 22 bases between. The CDR3 covers 19 residues. Per germline, CDR1 SGHDN and CDR2 FVKESK.